This T cell receptor (beta chain) was recovered during a study of blood T cell repertoires in COVID-19. Study-wide context: Samples came from the United States, Italy and Spain, spanning acute and convalescent COVID-19. PBMCs, B-cell-depleted T cells, or T cells were the source of the cDNA or gDNA that made up the material.

Germline V gene data show CDR1 as GTSNPN and CDR2 as SVGIG (reference sequence). V was cut by 2 bases and J by 6 bases, with 11 bases left in between. The CDR3 spans 12 residues. TCRdb keeps only in-frame clones here, not all; method: immunoSEQ multiplex PCR. There are 300,000 to 450,000 clones in the sample; 87% occur only once, and about 2.3% lies in the top ten. Enrollment of patients from Seattle took place during active infection, with longitudinal follow-up. The chain couples TRBV30 to TRBJ2-7; D uncertain. The specimen sequenced was peripheral blood. The sequence was collected from a woman aged 55-75 years with COVID-19, enrolled during active disease. CDR3 sequence reads: CAWSWRPPEQYF. The CDR3 nucleotides are TGTGCCTGGAGTTGGCGGCCCCCCGAGCAGTACTTC.